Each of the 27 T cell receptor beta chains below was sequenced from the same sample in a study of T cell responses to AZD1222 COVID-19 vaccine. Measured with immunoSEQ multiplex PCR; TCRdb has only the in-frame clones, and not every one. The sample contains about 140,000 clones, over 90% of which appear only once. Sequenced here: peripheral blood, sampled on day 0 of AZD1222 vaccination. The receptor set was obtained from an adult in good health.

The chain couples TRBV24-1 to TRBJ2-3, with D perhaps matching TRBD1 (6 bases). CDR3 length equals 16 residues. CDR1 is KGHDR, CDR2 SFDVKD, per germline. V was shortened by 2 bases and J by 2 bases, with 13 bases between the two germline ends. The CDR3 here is CATSDSKQGYTDTQYF. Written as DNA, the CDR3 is TGTGCCACCAGTGATTCAAAACAGGGCTACACAGATACGCAGTATTTT.

The CDR3, as DNA: TGTGCCAGCAGCCCAACAGGGAGTGGCGAGACCCAGTACTTC. Translated: CASSPTGSGETQYF. The chain combines TRBV14 with TRBJ2-5; possible D gene TRBD1, 6 bases. This CDR3 is 14 amino acids long. Germline V lookup: CDR1 SGHDN, CDR2 FVKESK. The ends were cut back, 4 bases at V and 5 bases at J, with 14 bases in the middle. The entire variable domain, with the rest obtained from reference TRBV14 and TRBJ2-5, is as follows: EAGVTQFPSHSVIEKGQTVTLRCDPISGHDNLYWYRRVMGKEIKFLLHFVKESKQDESGMPNNRFLAERTGGTYSTLKVQPAELEDSGVYFCASSPTGSGETQYFGPGTRLLVL.

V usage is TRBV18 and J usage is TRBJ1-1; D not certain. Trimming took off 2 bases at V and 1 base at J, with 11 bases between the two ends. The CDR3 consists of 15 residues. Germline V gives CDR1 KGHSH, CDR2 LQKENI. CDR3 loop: CASSPLEGGNTEAFF. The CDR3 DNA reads TGTGCCAGCTCACCATTGGAAGGTGGGAACACTGAAGCTTTCTTT.

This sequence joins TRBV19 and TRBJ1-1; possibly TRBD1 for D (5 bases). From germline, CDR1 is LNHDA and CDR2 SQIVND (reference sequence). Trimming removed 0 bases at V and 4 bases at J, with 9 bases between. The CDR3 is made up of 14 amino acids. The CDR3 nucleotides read TGTGCCAGTAGTATAGAAAGGAGGGGCACTGAAGCTTTCTTT. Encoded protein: CASSIERRGTEAFF.

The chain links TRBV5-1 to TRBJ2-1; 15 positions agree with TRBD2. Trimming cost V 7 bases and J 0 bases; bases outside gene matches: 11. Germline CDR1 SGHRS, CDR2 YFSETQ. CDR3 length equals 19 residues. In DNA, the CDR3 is TGCGCCAGCTCCGGGACTAGCGGGGGGTCGTTGAGCTCCTACAATGAGCAGTTCTTC. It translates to CASSGTSGGSLSSYNEQFF.

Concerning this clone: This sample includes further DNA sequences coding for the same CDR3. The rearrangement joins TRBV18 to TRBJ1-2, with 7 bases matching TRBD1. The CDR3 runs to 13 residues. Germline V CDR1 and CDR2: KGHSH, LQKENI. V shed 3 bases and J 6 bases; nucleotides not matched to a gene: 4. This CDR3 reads CASSPRQGDGYTF. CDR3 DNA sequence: TGTGCCAGCTCACCCAGACAGGGAGATGGCTACACCTTC.

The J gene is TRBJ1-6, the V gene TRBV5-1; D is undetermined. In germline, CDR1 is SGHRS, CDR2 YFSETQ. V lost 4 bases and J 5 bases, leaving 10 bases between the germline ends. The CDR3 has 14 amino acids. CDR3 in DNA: TGCGCCAGCAGCCCCCGGCAGAATAATTCACCCCTCCACTTT. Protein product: CASSPRQNNSPLHF.

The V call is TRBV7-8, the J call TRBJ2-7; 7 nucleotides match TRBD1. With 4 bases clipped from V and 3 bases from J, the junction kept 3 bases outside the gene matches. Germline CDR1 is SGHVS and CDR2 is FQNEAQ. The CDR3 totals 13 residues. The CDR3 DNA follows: TGTGCCAGCAGCTGGGACAGAATCTACGAGCAGTACTTC. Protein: CASSWDRIYEQYF.

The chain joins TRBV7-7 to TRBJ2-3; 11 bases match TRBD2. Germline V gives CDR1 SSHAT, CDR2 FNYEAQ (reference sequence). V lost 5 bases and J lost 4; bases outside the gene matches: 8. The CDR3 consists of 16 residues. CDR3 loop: CASSASSGGAADTQYF. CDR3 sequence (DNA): TGTGCCAGCAGCGCCAGTAGCGGGGGGGCCGCAGATACGCAGTATTTT.

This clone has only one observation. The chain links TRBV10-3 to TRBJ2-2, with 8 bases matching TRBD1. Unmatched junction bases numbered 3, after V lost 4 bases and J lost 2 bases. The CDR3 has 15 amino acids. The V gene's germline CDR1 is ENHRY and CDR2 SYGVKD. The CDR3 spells CAISGDRGNTGELFF. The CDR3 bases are TGTGCCATCAGTGGTGACAGGGGTAACACCGGGGAGCTGTTTTTT.

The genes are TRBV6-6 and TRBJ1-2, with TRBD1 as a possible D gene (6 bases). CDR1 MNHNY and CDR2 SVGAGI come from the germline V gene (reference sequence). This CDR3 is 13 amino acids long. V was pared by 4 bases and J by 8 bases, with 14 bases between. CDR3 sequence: CASSSGASRGYTF. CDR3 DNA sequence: TGTGCCAGCAGTTCGGGGGCCAGTAGGGGCTACACCTTC.

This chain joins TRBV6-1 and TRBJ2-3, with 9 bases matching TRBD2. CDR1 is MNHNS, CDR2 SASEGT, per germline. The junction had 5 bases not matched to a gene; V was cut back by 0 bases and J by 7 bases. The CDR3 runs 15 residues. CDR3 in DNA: TGTGCCAGCAGTGAAGCGTCTAGCGGGACAAATACGCAGTATTTT. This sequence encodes CASSEASSGTNTQYF.

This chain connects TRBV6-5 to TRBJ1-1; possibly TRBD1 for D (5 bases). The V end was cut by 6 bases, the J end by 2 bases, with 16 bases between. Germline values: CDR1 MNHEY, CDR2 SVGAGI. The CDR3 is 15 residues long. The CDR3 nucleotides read TGTGCCAGCAGAGGACAACGCCCGGGAAACACTGAAGCTTTCTTT. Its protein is CASRGQRPGNTEAFF.

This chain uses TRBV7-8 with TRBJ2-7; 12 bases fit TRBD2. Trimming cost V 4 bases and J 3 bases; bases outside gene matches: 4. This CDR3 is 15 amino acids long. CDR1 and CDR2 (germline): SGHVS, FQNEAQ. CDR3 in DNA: TGTGCCAGCAGCTCCACTAGCGGGGGGAACTACGAGCAGTACTTC. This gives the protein CASSSTSGGNYEQYF.

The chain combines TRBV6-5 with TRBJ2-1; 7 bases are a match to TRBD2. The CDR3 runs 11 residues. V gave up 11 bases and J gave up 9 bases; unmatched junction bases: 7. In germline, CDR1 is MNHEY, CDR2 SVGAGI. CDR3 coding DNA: TGTGCCGCCACTAGCGATCCTGAGCAGTTCTTC. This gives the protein CAATSDPEQFF.

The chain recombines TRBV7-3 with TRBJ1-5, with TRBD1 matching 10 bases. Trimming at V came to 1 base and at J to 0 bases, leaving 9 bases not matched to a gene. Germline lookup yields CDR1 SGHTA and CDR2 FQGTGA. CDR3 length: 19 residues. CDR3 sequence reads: CASSLKSNRDRGSNQPQHF. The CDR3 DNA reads TGTGCCAGCAGCTTAAAATCTAACCGGGACAGGGGTAGCAATCAGCCCCAGCATTTT.

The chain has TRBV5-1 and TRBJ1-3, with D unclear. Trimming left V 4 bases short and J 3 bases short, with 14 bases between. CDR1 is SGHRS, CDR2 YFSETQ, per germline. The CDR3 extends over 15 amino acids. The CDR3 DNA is TGCGCCAGCAGCCCGTTGTCGGGTCTTGGAAACACCATATATTTT. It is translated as CASSPLSGLGNTIYF.

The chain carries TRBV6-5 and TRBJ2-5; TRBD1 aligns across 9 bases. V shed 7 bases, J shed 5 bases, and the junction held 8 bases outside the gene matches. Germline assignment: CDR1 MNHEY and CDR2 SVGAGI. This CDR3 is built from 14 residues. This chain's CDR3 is CASTSTGGVETQYF. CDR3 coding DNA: TGTGCCAGCACCTCTACAGGGGGCGTTGAGACCCAGTACTTC.

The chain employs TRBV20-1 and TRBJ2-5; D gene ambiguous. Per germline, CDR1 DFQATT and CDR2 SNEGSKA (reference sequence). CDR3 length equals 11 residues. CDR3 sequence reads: CLPGPGETQYF. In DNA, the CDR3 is TGCCTTCCGGGCCCTGGGGAGACCCAGTACTTC.

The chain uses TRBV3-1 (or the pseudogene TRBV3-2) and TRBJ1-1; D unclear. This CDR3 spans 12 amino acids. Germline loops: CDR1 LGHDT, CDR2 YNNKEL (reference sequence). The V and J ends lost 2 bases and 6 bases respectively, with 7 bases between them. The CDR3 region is CASSQIPSEAFF. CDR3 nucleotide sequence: TGTGCCAGCAGCCAAATACCCTCTGAAGCTTTCTTT.

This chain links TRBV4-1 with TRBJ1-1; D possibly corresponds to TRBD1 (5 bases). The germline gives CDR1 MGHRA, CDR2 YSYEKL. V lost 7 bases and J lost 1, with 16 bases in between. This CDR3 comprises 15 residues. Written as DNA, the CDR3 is TGCGCCAGCACCCCAGTGGCCGGGGGGAACACTGAAGCTTTCTTT. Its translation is CASTPVAGGNTEAFF.

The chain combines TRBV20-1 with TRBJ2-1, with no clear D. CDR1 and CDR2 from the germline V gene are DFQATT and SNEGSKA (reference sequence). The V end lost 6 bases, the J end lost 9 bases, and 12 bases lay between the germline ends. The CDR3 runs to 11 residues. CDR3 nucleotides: TGCAGTGCAGCCTACTTAGGTGAGCAGTTCTTC. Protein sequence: CSAAYLGEQFF.

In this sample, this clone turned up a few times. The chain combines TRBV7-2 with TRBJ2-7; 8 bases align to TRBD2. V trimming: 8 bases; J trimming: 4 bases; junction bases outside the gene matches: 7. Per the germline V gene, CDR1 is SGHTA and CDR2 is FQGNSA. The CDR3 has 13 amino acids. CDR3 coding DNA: TGTGCCAGCGCGAGCGGGAGCCAGTACGAGCAGTACTTC. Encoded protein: CASASGSQYEQYF.

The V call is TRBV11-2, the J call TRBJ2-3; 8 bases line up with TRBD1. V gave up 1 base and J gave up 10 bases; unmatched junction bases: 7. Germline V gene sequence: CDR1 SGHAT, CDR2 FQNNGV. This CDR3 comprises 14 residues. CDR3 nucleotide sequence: TGTGCCAGCAGCTTAGGGGCAGGGGGCCGGGCGCAGTATTTT. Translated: CASSLGAGGRAQYF.

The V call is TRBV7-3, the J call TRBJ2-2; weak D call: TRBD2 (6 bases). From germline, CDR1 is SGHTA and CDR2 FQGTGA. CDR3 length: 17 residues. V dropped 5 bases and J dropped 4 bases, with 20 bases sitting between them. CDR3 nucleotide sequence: TGTGCCAGCAGCAACTACCTAGGAGGGTTAGGCACCGGGGAGCTGTTTTTT. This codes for CASSNYLGGLGTGELFF.

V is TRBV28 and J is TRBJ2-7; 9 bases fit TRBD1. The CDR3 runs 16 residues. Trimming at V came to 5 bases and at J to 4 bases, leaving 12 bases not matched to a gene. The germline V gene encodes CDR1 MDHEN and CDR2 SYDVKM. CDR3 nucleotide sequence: TGTGCCAGCAGTACGGCGACAGGGGGGGGTTGGTACGAGCAGTACTTC. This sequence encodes CASSTATGGGWYEQYF.

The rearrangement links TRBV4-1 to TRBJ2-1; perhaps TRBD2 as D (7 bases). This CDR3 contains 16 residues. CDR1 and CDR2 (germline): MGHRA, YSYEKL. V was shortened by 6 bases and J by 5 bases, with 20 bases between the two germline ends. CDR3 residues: CASRHPFGGGDNEQFF. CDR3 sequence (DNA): TGCGCCAGCAGACACCCGTTTGGCGGGGGCGACAATGAGCAGTTCTTC.